This TCR beta chain was identified in a study of naive and memory T cell subsets. CDR3 length: 12 residues. Germline values: CDR1 KGHSH, CDR2 LQKENI. J gave up 5 bases and V 5 bases, and 2 bases lay outside the gene matches. Study results and caveats: Diversity fell and Gini index rose from naive through CM, EM, EMRA.

As for this clonotype: As yet, its antigen is unknown.

Cells stained for CD3, CD4, CD8, CD45RA, CD27 and viability were sorted into four CD45RA/CD27 subsets. An equimolar mix of two oligonucleotides served as the beta constant-region primer for TRBC1 and TRBC2. Nested alpha and beta constant-region primers with the SP2 primer drove four PCR rounds on ligated cDNA. A 12-nucleotide UMI and the SP2 primer were added to the cDNA 3' end by oligonucleotide ligation. MiXCR was run by TCRdb on the UMI-ligation and nested PCR reads, yielding one entry per CDR3 protein. This table holds 95,000 to 150,000 distinct CDR3 sequences, 36% found once. The specimen was central memory CD4+ T cells from blood. The source is a human donor in good health. The chain joins TRBV18 to TRBJ2-5, with 7 positions matching TRBD1. CDR3 residues: CASSSTGETQYF. CDR3 DNA sequence: TGTGCCAGCTCATCGACAGGGGAGACCCAGTACTTC.